These 6 T cell receptor beta chains came from one sample sequenced in a study of tumor-infiltrating lymphocytes in primary liver carcinoma. cDNA specific to TCR beta was made from 450 to 650 ng of total RNA, with a constant-region primer employed for priming. Slightly modified ARM-PCR with three nested multiplex PCR rounds yielded TCR beta libraries. PCR rounds one and two used TRBV1-TRBV30 forward primers with a C-beta reverse primer for approximately 10 cycles each. TCRdb recomputed calls from the multiplex PCR reads with MiXCR, one row per CDR3 protein. Here the sample spans 100,000 to 150,000 distinct CDR3 sequences, 64% being singletons. The study co-extracted DNA and RNA from about 21-30 mg of unsorted bulk tissue. Sequenced material: liver tumor tissue from sampling region 3. As to subset: tumor region T3, left-lateral pole. Receptor source: a woman in her sixties or seventies with primary liver carcinoma and hepatitis B virus infection.

This clonotype was seen once. The germline gene is not matched at one end of the junction; a read error may be the cause. V gene TRBV29-1 combines with J gene TRBJ2-5, with 7 bases matching TRBD2. The CDR3 length is 14 residues. Germline V gives CDR1 SQVTM, CDR2 ANQGSEA. The CDR3 bases are TGCAGCGTTGACGCGGGAGTGAGCCAAGAGACTCAGTACTTC. This translates into CSVDAGVSQETQYF.

A single count supports this clonotype. Given a much more abundant clone one base away, this may be a read error. The J gene is TRBJ2-7, the V gene TRBV20-1; 8 bases line up with TRBD1. This CDR3 spans 13 amino acids. CDR1 DFQATT and CDR2 SNEGSKA come from the germline V gene (reference sequence). The CDR3: CSANGDRRIELYF. CDR3 coding DNA: TGCAGTGCTAACGGGGACAGGAGAATCGAGCTGTACTTC.

Concerning this clonotype: A junction end diverges from the germline sequence, so it may reflect a read error. The V and J genes are TRBV7-9 and TRBJ2-7; D unclear. This CDR3 spans 16 amino acids. Germline V CDR1 and CDR2: SEHNR, FQNEAQ (reference sequence). The CDR3 is CVSSVTTGPGLYEQYF. For the CDR3, the DNA is TGTGTCAGCAGCGTTACGACCGGACCCGGCCTCTACGAGCAGTACTTC.

This chain connects TRBV2 to TRBJ1-5; D unresolved. Germline loops: CDR1 SNHLY, CDR2 FYNNEI. V was clipped by 7 bases and J by 5 bases, with 12 bases between them. This CDR3 has 13 residues. As DNA, the CDR3 is TGTGCCAGCAATGCCGGGAGTTATCAGCCCCAGCATTTT. This codes for CASNAGSYQPQHF.

Regarding this clonotype: An end of the junction does not agree with germline; a read error may underlie this. V usage is TRBV11-2 and J usage is TRBJ2-1; 10 bases fit TRBD2. There are 16 residues in the CDR3. The germline CDR1 and CDR2 sequences are SGHAT and FQNNGV. DNA of the CDR3: TGTACCAGCAGCCCGTTGACTAGCGGGTCAGAAAATGAGCAGTTCTTC. Translation gives CTSSPLTSGSENEQFF.

In regard to this clonotype: This is likely a read error, given that the CDR3 carries no conserved phenylalanine or tryptophan at its end. This chain links TRBV12-3 or TRBV12-4 with TRBJ1-5, with TRBD1 identical over 7 bases. CDR3 length: 15 amino acids. V gave up 7 bases and J gave up 6 bases; unmatched junction bases: 12. CDR3 loop: CASTQGQWASQPQHL. The CDR3 DNA is TGTGCCAGCACTCAGGGACAGTGGGCTAGTCAGCCCCAGCATTTG.